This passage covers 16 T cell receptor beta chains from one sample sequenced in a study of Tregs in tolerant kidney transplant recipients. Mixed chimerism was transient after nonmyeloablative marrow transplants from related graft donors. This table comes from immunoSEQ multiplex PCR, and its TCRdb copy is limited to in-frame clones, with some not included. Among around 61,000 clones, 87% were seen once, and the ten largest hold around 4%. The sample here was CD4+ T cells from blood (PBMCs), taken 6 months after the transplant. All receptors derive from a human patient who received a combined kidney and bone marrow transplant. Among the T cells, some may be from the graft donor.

The CDR3 DNA reads as TGTGCCAGCAGCGTAACATCAAACACTGAAGCTTTCTTT. This codes for CASSVTSNTEAFF. The J gene is TRBJ1-1, the V gene TRBV9; D unresolved. The CDR3 is 13 residues long. V lost 1 base and J 2 bases, leaving 6 bases between the germline ends. CDR1 SGDLS and CDR2 YYNGEE come from the germline V gene. The complete variable domain, with remaining parts taken from reference TRBV9 and TRBJ1-1, reads DSGVTQTPKHLITATGQRVTLRCSPRSGDLSVYWYQQSLDQGLQFLIQYYNGEERAKGNILERFSAQQFPDLHSELNLSSLELGDSALYFCASSVTSNTEAFFGQGTRLTVV.

CDR3 in amino acids: CASSPMVAGTGSYNEQFF. Here the CDR3 DNA reads TGTGCCAGCTCACCCATGGTTGCCGGGACAGGGTCATACAATGAGCAGTTCTTC. The J gene is TRBJ2-1, the V gene TRBV18; 9 positions match TRBD1. The CDR3 consists of 18 residues. Germline V lookup: CDR1 KGHSH, CDR2 LQKENI. After removal of 3 bases from V and 4 bases from J, the junction contained 13 bases not matched to a gene.

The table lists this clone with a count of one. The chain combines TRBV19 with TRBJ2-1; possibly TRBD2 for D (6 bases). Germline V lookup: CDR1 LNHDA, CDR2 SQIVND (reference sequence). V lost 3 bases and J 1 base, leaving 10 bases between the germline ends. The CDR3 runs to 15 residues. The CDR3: CASSIGSRSYNEQFF. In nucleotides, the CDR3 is TGTGCCAGTAGTATCGGGAGTAGGTCCTACAATGAGCAGTTCTTC. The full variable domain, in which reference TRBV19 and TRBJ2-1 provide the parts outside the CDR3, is DGGITQSPKYLFRKEGQNVTLSCEQNLNHDAMYWYRQDPGQGLRLIYYSQIVNDFQKGDIAEGYSVSREKKESFPLTVTSAQKNPTAFYLCASSIGSRSYNEQFFGPGTRLTVL.

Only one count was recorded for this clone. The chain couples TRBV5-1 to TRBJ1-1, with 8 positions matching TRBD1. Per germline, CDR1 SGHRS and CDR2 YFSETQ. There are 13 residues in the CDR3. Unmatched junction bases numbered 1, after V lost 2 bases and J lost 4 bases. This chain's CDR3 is CASSFGQGTEAFF. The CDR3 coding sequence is TGCGCCAGCAGCTTCGGACAGGGCACTGAAGCTTTCTTT.

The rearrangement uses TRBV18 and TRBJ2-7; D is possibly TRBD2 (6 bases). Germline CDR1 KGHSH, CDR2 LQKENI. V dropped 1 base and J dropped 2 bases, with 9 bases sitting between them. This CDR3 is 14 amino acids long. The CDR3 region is CASSPRRDPYEQYF. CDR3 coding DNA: TGTGCCAGCTCACCACGGCGGGACCCCTACGAGCAGTACTTC.

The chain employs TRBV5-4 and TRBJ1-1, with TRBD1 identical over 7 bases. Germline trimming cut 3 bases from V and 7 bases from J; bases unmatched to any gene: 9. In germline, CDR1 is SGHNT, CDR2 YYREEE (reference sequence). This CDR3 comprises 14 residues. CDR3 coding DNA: TGTGCCAGCAGCTCCGGACCAGGGGGAGATGAAGCTTTCTTT. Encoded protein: CASSSGPGGDEAFF.

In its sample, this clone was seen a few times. CDR3 DNA sequence: TGTGCCAGCAGCCTGGGGGGGCAAATCTATGGCTACACCTTC. Translation: CASSLGGQIYGYTF. This rearrangement joins TRBV5-6 to TRBJ1-2, with D tentatively TRBD1 (6 bases). Germline CDR1 is SGHDT and CDR2 is YYEEEE. The CDR3 runs to 14 residues. V lost 4 bases, J lost 4 bases, and 14 bases lay in between.

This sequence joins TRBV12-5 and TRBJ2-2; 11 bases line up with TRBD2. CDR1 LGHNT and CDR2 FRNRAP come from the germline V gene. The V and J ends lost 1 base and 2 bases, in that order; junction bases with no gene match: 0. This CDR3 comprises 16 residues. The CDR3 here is CASGLGLAGNTGELFF. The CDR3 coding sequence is TGTGCTAGTGGTTTGGGACTAGCGGGAAACACCGGGGAGCTGTTTTTT.

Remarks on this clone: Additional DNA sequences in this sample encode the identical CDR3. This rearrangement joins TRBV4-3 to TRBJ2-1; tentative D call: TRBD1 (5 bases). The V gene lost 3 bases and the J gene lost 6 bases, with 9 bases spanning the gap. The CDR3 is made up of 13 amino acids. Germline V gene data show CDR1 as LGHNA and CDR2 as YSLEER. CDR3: CASSQGRSNEQFF. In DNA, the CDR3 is TGCGCCAGCAGCCAGGGGCGTAGCAATGAGCAGTTCTTC.

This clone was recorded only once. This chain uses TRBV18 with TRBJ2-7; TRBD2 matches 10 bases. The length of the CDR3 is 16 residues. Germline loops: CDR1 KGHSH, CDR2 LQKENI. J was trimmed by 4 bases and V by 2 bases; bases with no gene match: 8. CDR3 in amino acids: CASSPYWTSGAYEQYF. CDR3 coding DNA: TGTGCCAGCTCACCATATTGGACTAGCGGAGCTTACGAGCAGTACTTC.

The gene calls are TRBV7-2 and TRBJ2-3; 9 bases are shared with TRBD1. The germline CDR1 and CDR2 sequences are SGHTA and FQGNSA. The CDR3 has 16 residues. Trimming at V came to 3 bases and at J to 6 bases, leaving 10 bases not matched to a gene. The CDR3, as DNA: TGTGCCAGCAGCTTTGGGACAGGGCGGGGTGGGGATACGCAGTATTTT. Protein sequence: CASSFGTGRGGDTQYF.

The CDR3 sequence is CSVSQDSGNEQFF. CDR3 nucleotide sequence: TGCAGCGTTTCCCAGGATTCTGGGAATGAGCAGTTCTTC. V usage is TRBV29-1 and J usage is TRBJ2-1, with no clear D. V was trimmed by 5 bases and J by 7 bases, leaving 15 bases between them. CDR3 length: 13 residues. CDR1 and CDR2 from the germline V gene are SQVTM and ANQGSEA.

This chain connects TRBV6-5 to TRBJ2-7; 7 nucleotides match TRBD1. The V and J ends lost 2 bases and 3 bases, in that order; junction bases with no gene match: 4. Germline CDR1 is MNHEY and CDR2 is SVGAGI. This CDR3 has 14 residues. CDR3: CASSYGTEYYEQYF. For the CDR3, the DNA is TGTGCCAGCAGTTACGGGACAGAATACTACGAGCAGTACTTC.

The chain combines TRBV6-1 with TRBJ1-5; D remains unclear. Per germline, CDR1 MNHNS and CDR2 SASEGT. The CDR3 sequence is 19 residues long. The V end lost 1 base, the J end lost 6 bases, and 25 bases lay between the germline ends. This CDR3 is CASSEGYPGISARGQPQHF. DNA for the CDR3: TGTGCCAGCAGTGAAGGGTACCCGGGGATTTCGGCAAGAGGTCAGCCCCAGCATTTT.

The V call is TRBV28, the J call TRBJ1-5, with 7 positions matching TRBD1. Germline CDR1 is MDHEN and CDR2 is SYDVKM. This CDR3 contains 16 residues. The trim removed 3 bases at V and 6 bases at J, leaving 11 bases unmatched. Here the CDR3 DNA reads TGTGCCAGCAGTTTCTCCCCGCCAGGGGGGACTCAGCCCCAGCATTTT. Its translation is CASSFSPPGGTQPQHF.

This chain's CDR3 is CASSLGQPATNEKLFF. CDR3 coding DNA: TGTGCCAGCTCCTTGGGACAACCCGCAACTAATGAAAAACTGTTTTTT. The chain joins TRBV18 to TRBJ1-4; perhaps TRBD1 as D (6 bases). This CDR3 is built from 16 residues. Germline CDR1 KGHSH, CDR2 LQKENI. V was pared by 6 bases and J by 0 bases, with 14 bases between.